This is a list of T cell receptor beta chains from one sample in a study of molecular identifiers for immune sequencing clone quantification. A single record per CDR3 protein comes from TCRdb applying MiXCR to the PCR reads. The table shows under 600,000 distinct CDR3 sequences, with around 25% occurring only once. Source material: naive CD8+ T cells from blood, with Jurkat cell RNA spiked in. The receptors were gathered from a human donor in good health. Some libraries in this study had Jurkat cell RNA spiked in. Both conserved end residues are part of each CDR3. Fields, in order: V gene, clone size, J gene, D gene, CDR3 DNA, CDR3 protein. The D gene is left open where the match is weak. Rows give clone size only sometimes, using once, few, many, or a class for an expanded clone.

>TRBV29-1|many|TRBJ1-5|-
TGCAGCGTTGTACAGCCCCAGCATTTT
CSVVQPQHF
>TRBV20-1|-|TRBJ2-7|TRBD1
TGCAGTGCTGACCGGGACAGGGTAGACTACGAGCAGTACTTC
CSADRDRVDYEQYF
>TRBV5-1|few|TRBJ2-7|TRBD2
TGCGCCAGCAGCTTGGGACTAGCGGGAGCTTTCAGCTACGAGCAGTACTTC
CASSLGLAGAFSYEQYF
>TRBV10-3|-|TRBJ1-1|-
TGTGCCACCCTGGACGTAGGGCGCATGAACACTGAAGCTTTCTTT
CATLDVGRMNTEAFF
>TRBV3-1|-|TRBJ2-7|TRBD2
TGTGCCAGCAGCCAAAAGTTACTAGCGGGAGGGTTGTACGAGCAGTACTTC
CASSQKLLAGGLYEQYF
>TRBV6-5|-|TRBJ1-1|-
TGTGCCAGCAGTCTGTCAGTGACTGAAGCTCTCTTT
CASSLSVTEALF
>TRBV6-5|many|TRBJ2-3|TRBD2
TGTGCCAGCAGTTACCTAGCGGGGGGGCCTCAAGATACGCAGTATTTT
CASSYLAGGPQDTQYF
>TRBV6-5|few|TRBJ1-1|-
TGTGCCAGCAGTGAGGGGAATTGGGACACTGAAGCTTTCTTT
CASSEGNWDTEAFF
>TRBV5-1|many|TRBJ1-2|-
TGCGCCAGCGGAGACAGCGGAGCTAACTATGGCTACACCTTC
CASGDSGANYGYTF
>TRBV6-4|few|TRBJ1-6|-
TGTGCCAGCAGTGTTACAGGGAGCGTGTCCTATAATTCACCCCTCCACTTT
CASSVTGSVSYNSPLHF
>TRBV4-1|many|TRBJ1-1|-
TGCGCCAGCAGCCAAGCACCGGGACACGACACTGAAGCTTTCTTT
CASSQAPGHDTEAFF
>TRBV7-2|many|TRBJ1-1|-
TGTGCCAGCAGCTTTGGGGGAGGCTTGAACACTGAAGCTTTCTTT
CASSFGGGLNTEAFF
>TRBV30|few|TRBJ1-2|-
TGTGCCTGGAGGGAATCCTATGGCTACACCTTC
CAWRESYGYTF
>TRBV27|-|TRBJ1-5|-
TGTGCCAGCAGTTTAATAGGGTTCAATCAGCCCCAGCATTTT
CASSLIGFNQPQHF
>TRBV27|-|TRBJ2-7|-
TGTGCCAGCAGCGCCGACCTAGGGTACGAGCAGTACTTC
CASSADLGYEQYF
>TRBV7-9|-|TRBJ2-3|TRBD2
TGTGCCAGCGGGGCTAGCGGCTCAGATACGCAGTATTTT
CASGASGSDTQYF
>TRBV5-1|-|TRBJ2-1|TRBD2
TGCGCCAGCAGCCCACGCGGGACTAGTAGGGATGAGCAGTTCTTC
CASSPRGTSRDEQFF